These T cell receptor beta chains were read from a single sample in a study of cytomegalovirus exposure and HLA in healthy donors. Clones were sequenced by immunoSEQ multiplex PCR, and TCRdb holds only the in-frame ones, with some missing. The sample has some 130,000 clones, less than 10% seen once; the top ten hold roughly 1.9%. Sequencing was performed on PBMCs. These receptor sequences come from a man aged 50 to 60 in good health and CMV-seronegative. Each CDR3 is given with its conserved first and last residue.

>15|TRBV7-2
CASSLTGTMKETQYF
>18|TRBV4-2
CASSQEPGLARGNNEQFF
>15|TRBV6-1
CASSALTGGNQPQHF
>13|TRBV29-1
CSVPRQGGDTQYF
>14|TRBV28
CASSKRTGGYEQYF
>13|TRBV6-6
CASSRQVNTEAFF
>15|TRBV11-2
CASSFTSGGANEQFF
>14|TRBV18
CASSGQGHNQPQHF
>18|TRBV4-1
CASSPNPITSGYYNEQFF
>14|TRBV2
CASSISTGSTEAFF
>14|TRBV30
CAWSWGESTDTQYF
>15|TRBV2
CASSEWAGNNQPQHF
>15|TRBV5-4
CASSKGTSFTDTQYF
>14|TRBV28
CASTKDRSSYEQYF
>13|TRBV6-1
CASRSEAVTEAFF
>13|TRBV11-2
CASSLRDRAGYTF
>16|TRBV5-1
CASSLEGDSGSTEAFF
>19|TRBV7-3
CASSLTPSGRAGGTGELFF
>17|TRBV5-8
CASSLDGTGGVGEKLFF
>16|TRBV2
CASKVGVRVTNEKLFF
>14|TRBV6-1
CASRGRGGKYEQYF
>15|TRBV2
CASRGLRGPNQPQHF
>14|TRBV28
CASSLEQQGGGYTF
>13|TRBV6-5
CASSTRVFDGYTF
>15|TRBV28
CASSLWSSRTDTQYF
>15|TRBV7-9
CASSRDSGLTDTQYF
>16|TRBV11-2
CASSRRTGGQGETQYF
>18|TRBV9
CASSGGLAGGRSYNEQFF
>18|TRBV5-1
CASSYLSRSGANTGELFF
>12|TRBV2
CASRPQFAEQFF
>14|TRBV10-1
CASRPDREPYEQYF